What follows describes a single TCR beta chain. This sample was taken from a study of cytomegalovirus exposure and HLA in healthy donors. Study context: There were some 380 genotyped donors. Of these, roughly 84% fell in the genetic ancestry cluster associated with self-reported Caucasian donors.

CDR1 and CDR2 (germline): SGHDT, YYEEEE. The length of the CDR3 is 14 residues. V was clipped by 0 bases and J by 9 bases; unmatched bases: 3. The primer mix had 60 Vbeta and 13 Jbeta primers. Sequencing used immunoSEQ multiplex PCR; TCRdb keeps in-frame clones, though not all of them. The sample gives around 99,000 clones, about 84% of which show up once; about 2.2% is in the top ten. Sequencing was performed on PBMCs. The sequence derives from a man aged 25-45 years in good health and CMV-seronegative. The V call is TRBV5-6, the J call TRBJ1-6, with 7 bases fitting TRBD1. The CDR3 loop is CASSLGQGSSPLHF. CDR3 DNA sequence: TGTGCCAGCAGCTTGGGACAGGGAAGTTCACCCCTCCACTTT. Drawing the rest from reference TRBV5-6 and TRBJ1-6, the complete variable domain is DAGVTQSPTHLIKTRGQQVTLRCSPKSGHDTVSWYQQALGQGPQFIFQYYEEEERQRGNFPDRFSGHQFPNYSSELNVNALLLGDSALYLCASSLGQGSSPLHFGNGTRLTVT.